One T cell receptor (beta chain) is described in this entry. The target antigen is unknown. This specimen comes from a study of cytomegalovirus exposure and HLA in healthy donors. Study-wide results and caveats: Prediction of most subjects' HLA-A and HLA-B alleles by TCR beta sequences was reportedly accurate. In a later analysis, common viral pathogens appeared linked to several of the most significant clusters.

PCR used 60 Vbeta primers and 13 Jbeta primers. In the original analysis: It was a later analysis that counted roughly 79 million unique TCR beta chains, of which some 9.9 million were shared. Some clones are missing from TCRdb's copy, which holds only in-frame ones; the method was immunoSEQ multiplex PCR. The V and J calls and clone size are taken from that table; D and trimming were inferred from the DNA. The table includes some 150,000 clones, roughly 76% detected once. The donors, nominally healthy at sampling, likely had unrecorded immune exposures. Sample: PBMCs. The source of this sequence is a man aged 18 to 35 in good health and CMV-seronegative.

The CDR3 region has the DNA TGTGCCAGCAGTGAAGGGGGACAGGGAGTCTATGGCTACACCTTC. Its translation is CASSEGGQGVYGYTF. V is TRBV2 and J is TRBJ1-2; 9 positions match TRBD1. The germline V gene encodes CDR1 SNHLY and CDR2 FYNNEI. This CDR3 is built from 15 residues. The V and J ends lost 1 base and 4 bases, in that order; junction bases with no gene match: 4. Variable domain in full (rest from reference TRBV2 and TRBJ1-2): EPEVTQTPSHQVTQMGQEVILRCVPISNHLYFYWYRQILGQKVEFLVSFYNNEISEKSEIFDDQFSVERPDGSNFTLKIRSTKLEDSAMYFCASSEGGQGVYGYTFGSGTRLTVV.